This entry describes one TCR beta chain. It has no known antigen specificity. No per-base quality is available; no much larger clone lies one base away. Receptor amplification or capture employed PCR. The reads were generated on an Illumina HiSeq 2500. To normalize quantification of the TCRbeta repertoire, the TCR libraries were built with molecular barcoding that relied on unique molecular identifiers. TCRdb reanalyzed the raw reads on its own, using fastp at Q25 for trimming and MiXCR for clone calling, and kept in-frame beta chains. A single entry per CDR3 protein holds the most common genes and DNA from its merged rows. In this sample the table shows 800,000 to 1,000,000 distinct CDR3 sequences, 25% to 30% of which occur a single time. The top ten constitute over 25% of the sample. This specimen belongs to a study of T-cell reconstitution after alpha-beta-depleted transplantation in children (dated by TCRdb to the mid-2010s). Looking at the study overall: The study quantitatively tracked T-cell immune reconstitution after TCRalphabeta/CD19-depleted allogeneic hematopoietic cell transplantation in children using TCR repertoire profiling. Overall study outcomes, separate from this receptor: The frequencies of hyperexpanded clones fell over the following months, and after one year, T-cell counts and TCRbeta diversity were mostly attributed to newly produced T cells. The high TCRbeta diversity at day 60 in some patients was ascribed to recipient T cells and intrathymic progenitors that had survived conditioning. The apparently early alphabetaT-cell count recovery about two months after transplant was reportedly dependent on only several hundred rapidly expanded clones derived from non-depleted graft cells.

What the treatment or condition label conveys for this sample: allogeneic hematopoietic cell transplantation with graft depleted of TCRalphabeta T cells and CD19 B cells. The children who served as transplant recipients had been given grafts of TCRalphabeta/CD19-depleted allogeneic hematopoietic cells. The starting material was PBMCs, mostly from graft donor cells, obtained 360 days after TCRalphabeta/CD19-depleted stem cell transplant. The sequence was obtained from a boy under two years old who had a stem cell transplant for SCID, so the T cells may come from the graft donor.

The DNA reads TGTGCCAGCAGCCAAGACGATGGCTTCTACAATGAGCAGTTCTTC. Its product reads: CASSQDDGFYNEQFF. Recombination connected TRBV3-1 to TRBJ2-1, with the identity of the D gene unclear. According to the germline V gene (reference sequence), CDR1 reads LGHDT and CDR2 reads YNNKEL. V gives up 0 bases and J gives up 3 bases, and the segment between their germline ends measures 9 bases. The CDR3 holds 15 amino acids from the cysteine to the phenylalanine. Just the 45-base CDR3 DNA is kept, in frame starting at base 1.